This TCR beta chain derives from a study of T cell responses to AZD1222 COVID-19 vaccine. The CDR3 is made up of 14 amino acids. V lost 4 bases, J lost 1 base, and 8 bases lay in between. Germline CDR1 LGHNA, CDR2 YSLEER. The repertoire was sequenced with immunoSEQ multiplex PCR; TCRdb's copy has only in-frame clones and lacks some. Of around 140,000 clones listed, approximately 95% were seen once; the top ten hold 0.91%. The receptor was isolated from an adult in good health. This sequence joins TRBV4-3 and TRBJ1-5; D is unclear. The specimen comprised peripheral blood, sampled on day 0 of MenACWY control vaccination. Here the CDR3 reads CASSPRMSNQPQHF. The CDR3 DNA sequence: TGCGCCAGCAGCCCCCGGATGAGCAATCAGCCCCAGCATTTT.